A selection of T cell receptor beta chains follows, all from one sample in a study of T cell clones after liver transplantation. The assay was immunoSEQ multiplex PCR, and TCRdb's table has in-frame clones only and misses some. Here the sample spans 65,000 to 80,000 clones, roughly 80% being singletons. The material was CD4+ T cells from blood, obtained at the 22-month timepoint. These receptors came from a human patient who received a liver transplant. Some T cells may be graft donor cells. The CDR3 runs from the conserved cysteine through the conserved F or W. The order of the fields is CDR3 length, J gene, V gene, D gene, clone size, CDR3 DNA, CDR3 protein. The D gene is left open where the match is weak. Clone size is not always given. Where it is, it says once, few, many or a class for expanded clones.

>12|TRBJ1-2|TRBV28|NA|few
TGTGCCAGCAGCCCAGCTAACTATGGCTACACCTTC
CASSPANYGYTF
>11|TRBJ2-1|TRBV7-2|NA|once
TGTGCCAGTGAACGGGCGAATGAGCAGTTCTTC
CASERANEQFF
>14|TRBJ1-4|TRBV5-4|NA|NA
TGTGCCAGCAGCCAAGCAGAGCTTTCTGAAAAACTGTTTTTT
CASSQAELSEKLFF
>13|TRBJ1-5|TRBV9|NA|NA
TGTGCCAGCAGCGGAACGGGTAATCAGCCCCAGCATTTT
CASSGTGNQPQHF
>14|TRBJ2-7|TRBV30|NA|NA
TGTGCCTGGAGTTTAGCATCTAACTCCTACGAGCAGTACTTC
CAWSLASNSYEQYF
>15|TRBJ2-6|TRBV10-3|NA|NA
TGTGCCATCAGTAACGGACAACATGGGGCCAACGTCCTGACTTTC
CAISNGQHGANVLTF
>14|TRBJ2-1|TRBV11-3|TRBD1|once
TGTGCCAGCAGCCGAATGGACAGGGACAATGAGCAGTTCTTC
CASSRMDRDNEQFF
>13|TRBJ2-1|TRBV19|TRBD1|NA
TGTGCCAGTAGCGCCCAGACAGGGTTTGAGCAGTTCTTC
CASSAQTGFEQFF
>15|TRBJ2-5|TRBV9|TRBD2|NA
TGTGCCAGCAGCGTTGGCTCTAGCGGGGGAGAGACCCAGTACTTC
CASSVGSSGGETQYF
>16|TRBJ1-5|TRBV9|TRBD1|NA
TGTGCCAGCAGCGCCGGGACAGGGAACAGCAATCAGCCCCAGCATTTT
CASSAGTGNSNQPQHF
>14|TRBJ2-3|TRBV28|TRBD2|NA
TGTGCCAGCCGCCCAGCGGGAGGAACCGATACGCAGTATTTT
CASRPAGGTDTQYF
>13|TRBJ1-1|TRBV6-6|NA|once
TGTGCCAGCAGCCAACTTAGACCCCCTGAAGCTTTCTTT
CASSQLRPPEAFF
>15|TRBJ1-5|TRBV7-2|TRBD1|NA
TGTGCCAGCAGCTCCGGGGACAGACCCAATCAGCCCCAGCATTTT
CASSSGDRPNQPQHF
>14|TRBJ1-5|TRBV11-2|NA|NA
TGTGCCAGCAGCTTAGTGGGCGACAATCAGCCCCAGCATTTT
CASSLVGDNQPQHF
>13|TRBJ2-5|TRBV7-7|NA|few
TGTGCTAGCAGCGCGACGTACCAAGAGACCCAGTACTTC
CASSATYQETQYF
>15|TRBJ2-7|TRBV19|TRBD1|NA
TGTGCCAGTAGTACCCGACAGGGTTCTGGGTCTGAGCAGTACTTC
CASSTRQGSGSEQYF
>16|TRBJ1-6|TRBV5-1|TRBD1|NA
TGCGCCAGCAGCTTATTACCGGGACAGGCAACCTCACCCCTCCACTTT
CASSLLPGQATSPLHF
>21|TRBJ2-3|TRBV7-6|TRBD2|NA
TGTGCCAGCAGCTTAGCGCTTGCGGGACTAGCGGGAGACATACGGGCAGATACGCAGTATTTT
CASSLALAGLAGDIRADTQYF
>15|TRBJ2-5|TRBV5-4|NA|NA
TGTGCCAGCAGCCCAACGCGGACAGACCAAGAGACCCAGTACTTC
CASSPTRTDQETQYF
>15|TRBJ2-7|TRBV13|NA|NA
TGTGCCAGCAGCACATGGGACTGGGGGACCCACGAGCAGTACTTC
CASSTWDWGTHEQYF